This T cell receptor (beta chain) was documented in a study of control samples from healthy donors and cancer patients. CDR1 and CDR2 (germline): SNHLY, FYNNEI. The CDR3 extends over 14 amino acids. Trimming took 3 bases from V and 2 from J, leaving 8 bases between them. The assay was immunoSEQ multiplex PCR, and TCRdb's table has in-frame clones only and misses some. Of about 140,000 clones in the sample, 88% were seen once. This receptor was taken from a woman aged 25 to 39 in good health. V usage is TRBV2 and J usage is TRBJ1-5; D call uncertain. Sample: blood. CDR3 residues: CASSERQRNQPQHF. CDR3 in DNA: TGTGCCAGCAGTGAGCGGCAGCGCAATCAGCCCCAGCATTTT.